The source of this T cell receptor beta chain is a study of shared clonotypes between healthy human individuals. Profiled with immunoSEQ multiplex PCR; TCRdb holds only in-frame clones, not every one. The sample holds a few hundred thousand clones, roughly four fifths seen once. Germline loops: CDR1 LNHDA, CDR2 SQIVND (reference sequence). This CDR3 is built from 13 residues. V was shortened by 3 bases and J by 4 bases, with 9 bases between the two germline ends. Donors had no recently reported acute infections or vaccinations and were HIV-negative. Those who donated, Caucasian adults without exception, all lived in Nashville, Tennessee.

The sample was PBMCs. This clonotype was sampled from a woman in her forties in good health. Some clones in this sample may be carry-over from other donors' samples. The rearrangement uses TRBV19 and TRBJ1-1; D is unclear. This chain's CDR3 is CASSIPPATEAFF. CDR3 nucleotides: TGTGCCAGTAGTATCCCACCCGCCACTGAAGCTTTCTTT.